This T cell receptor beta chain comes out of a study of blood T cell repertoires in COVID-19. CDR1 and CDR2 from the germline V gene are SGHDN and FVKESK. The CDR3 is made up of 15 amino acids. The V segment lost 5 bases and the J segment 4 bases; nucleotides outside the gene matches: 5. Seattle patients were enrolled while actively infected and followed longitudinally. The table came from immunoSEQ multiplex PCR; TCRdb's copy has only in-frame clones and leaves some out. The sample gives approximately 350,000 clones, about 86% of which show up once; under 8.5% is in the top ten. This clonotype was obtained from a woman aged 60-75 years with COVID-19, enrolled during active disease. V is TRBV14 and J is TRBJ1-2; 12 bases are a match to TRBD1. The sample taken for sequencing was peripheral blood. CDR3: CASSTGQGAAYGYTF. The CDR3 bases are TGTGCCAGCAGCACGGGACAGGGGGCTGCCTATGGCTACACCTTC.